Sequencing of this T cell receptor (beta chain) was carried out in a study of blood T cell repertoires in COVID-19. About the study: Sources were T cells, B-cell-depleted T cells, or PBMCs; the material itself was cDNA or gDNA.

V dropped 6 bases and J dropped 7; count of bases not matched to a gene: 6. The CDR3 extends over 13 amino acids. Germline V lookup: CDR1 SGHAT, CDR2 FQNNGV. Participants had their cohort set by participant-reported clinical history. All recovered Cohort 3 donors got two negative PCRs, got clearance, or saw symptom resolution. Methods used by the authors: Amplifying reference gene primers gave estimates of nucleated cell counts. Sequencing was performed with immunoSEQ multiplex PCR; in TCRdb, only in-frame clones are kept and a portion is missing. That table is the source of V, J and clone size, and D and trimming were worked out from the DNA. The sample consists of approximately 300,000 clones, roughly 90% of them appearing once.

The sequenced material came from PBMCs or T cells enriched from blood (not recorded which). The receptor comes from a woman in her twenties or thirties who had recovered from COVID-19. J is TRBJ2-1 and V is TRBV11-2; 7 bases agree with TRBD1. DNA of the CDR3: TGTGCCAGCAGGAGGGGGCTGGAGAATGAGCAGTTCTTC. Protein product: CASRRGLENEQFF.